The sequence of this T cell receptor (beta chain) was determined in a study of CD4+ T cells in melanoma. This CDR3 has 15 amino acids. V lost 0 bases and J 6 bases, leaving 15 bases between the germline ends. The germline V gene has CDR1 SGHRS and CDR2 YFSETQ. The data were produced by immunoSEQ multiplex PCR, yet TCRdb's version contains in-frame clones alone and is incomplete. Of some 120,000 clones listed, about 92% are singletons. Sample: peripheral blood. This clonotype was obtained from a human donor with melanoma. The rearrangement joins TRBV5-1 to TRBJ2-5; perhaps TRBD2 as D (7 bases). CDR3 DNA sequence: TGCGCCAGCAGCTTGGGGGGGGGCCAGGGTCAGACCCAGTACTTC. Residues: CASSLGGGQGQTQYF.